These 7 T cell receptor beta chains came from one sample sequenced in a study of T cells in Graves' hyperthyroidism and ophthalmopathy. RNA transcripts gave rise to amplified TCR beta CDR3 regions. Initially, a first-round RT-PCR of the TCR CDR3 employed the HTBI primer set. Via MiXCR, TCRdb re-called the multiplex PCR reads, giving one row per CDR3 protein. The sample records about 400,000 distinct CDR3 sequences, roughly an eighth being singletons. The source material was blood. All receptors derive from a woman between 18 and 30 years old with Graves' hyperthyroidism.

This clonotype was observed a handful of times. The V and J genes are TRBV6-2 or TRBV6-3 and TRBJ2-5, with unresolved D. Per germline, CDR1 MNHEY and CDR2 SVGEGT. The CDR3 runs to 11 residues. V was shortened by 3 bases and J by 5 bases, with 4 bases between the two germline ends. The CDR3 DNA reads as TGTGCCAGCAGTTATTGGGAGACCCAGTACTTC. As protein: CASSYWETQYF.

This clonotype was seen repeatedly, ten times or more. The chain joins TRBV11-2 to TRBJ2-3, with D uncertain. CDR1 is SGHAT and CDR2 is FQNNGV in the germline V gene. This CDR3 spans 16 amino acids. V gave up 6 bases and J gave up 0 bases, with 16 bases separating them. CDR3 in amino acids: CASSLRPLPSTDTQYF. CDR3 coding DNA: TGTGCCAGCAGTCTACGACCCCTCCCTAGCACAGATACGCAGTATTTT.

Ten or more counts support this clonotype. The rearrangement links TRBV20-1 to TRBJ2-7; 7 positions agree with TRBD1. The CDR3 totals 14 residues. Trimming at V came to 3 bases and at J to 7 bases, leaving 12 bases not matched to a gene. Germline V gene sequence: CDR1 DFQATT, CDR2 SNEGSKA (reference sequence). CDR3 in amino acids: CSARVPQGKGEQYF. The CDR3 nucleotides read TGCAGTGCTAGGGTACCACAGGGGAAGGGAGAGCAGTACTTC.

This clonotype was picked up a small number of times. This chain links TRBV30 with TRBJ1-1, with D maybe TRBD1 (5 bases). CDR3 length equals 16 residues. Germline V gene data show CDR1 as GTSNPN and CDR2 as SVGIG (reference sequence). V lost 4 bases and J 1 base, leaving 19 bases between the germline ends. CDR3 coding DNA: TGTGCCTGGAAATTCAACATGGGGCCCCGGAACACTGAAGCTTTCTTT. It yields the protein CAWKFNMGPRNTEAFF.

This clonotype was seen at least ten times. The chain employs TRBV20-1 and TRBJ1-5, with D possibly TRBD1 on 5 matching bases. The V gene lost 6 bases and the J gene lost 2 bases, with 20 bases spanning the gap. CDR3 length: 16 residues. Germline CDR1 DFQATT, CDR2 SNEGSKA (reference sequence). The CDR3 loop is CSAKKDSGAGNQPQHF. As DNA, the CDR3 is TGCAGTGCCAAGAAAGACAGCGGGGCGGGCAATCAGCCCCAGCATTTT.

This clonotype was picked up many times. The CDR3 region is CASSLLTDTQYF. The DNA for the CDR3 is TGTGCCAGCTCTTTATTGACAGATACGCAGTATTTT. The rearrangement uses TRBV28 and TRBJ2-3; no clear D. The CDR3 has 12 amino acids. V lost 8 bases, J lost 3 bases, and 9 bases lay in between. In germline, CDR1 is MDHEN, CDR2 SYDVKM. Together with reference TRBV28 and TRBJ2-3, the CDR3 gives the full variable domain: DVKVTQSSRYLVKRTGEKVFLECVQDMDHENMFWYRQDPGLGLRLIYFSYDVKMKEKGDIPEGYSVSREKKERFSLILESASTNQTSMYLCASSLLTDTQYFGPGTRLTVL.

In this sample, this clonotype turned up many times. V and J are TRBV11-2 and TRBJ1-1; 7 bases fit TRBD1. Germline CDR1 SGHAT, CDR2 FQNNGV. The J segment lost 3 bases and the V segment lost 4 bases, leaving 8 bases of the junction unmatched. The CDR3 has 15 residues. Written as DNA, the CDR3 is TGTGCCAGCAGCTCCTCGGACAGGCGGGACACTGAAGCTTTCTTT. This codes for CASSSSDRRDTEAFF.